What follows is one TCR beta chain and its context. Its target is not known. The CDR3 spans 12 residues. Germline CDR1 is MNHEY and CDR2 is SMNVEV (reference sequence). V lost 3 bases and J 12 bases, leaving 12 bases between the germline ends. TCRdb's copy holds only in-frame clones and misses some; the assay was immunoSEQ multiplex PCR. The table records 20,000 to 25,000 clones, about 68% of them present only once. This entry comes from a study of PD-1 blockade in classical Hodgkin lymphoma. Findings and caveats of the study: It was among complete responders that baseline diversity resembled that of newly diagnosed patients. Nothing has yet pinned down what causes the repertoire differences, possibly disease activity or prior therapy. Newly diagnosed patients were reported to exhibit reduced baseline TCR diversity relative to healthy donors.

Time point indicated: cycle 4 day 1 (C4D1), after less than seven weeks of nivolumab. Every single patient, without exception, relapsed after autologous stem cell transplantation, and brentuximab vedotin exposure varied. Sequencing was performed on peripheral blood mononuclear cells (PBMCs), taken before the fourth cycle of nivolumab. The TCR was taken from a human donor with classical Hodgkin lymphoma. V is TRBV27 and J is TRBJ2-1; tentative D call: TRBD2 (6 bases). The CDR3 spells CASSFSGLSQFF. For the CDR3, the DNA is TGTGCCAGCAGTTTTAGCGGACTCTCGCAGTTCTTC.